These 8 T cell receptor beta chains share one sample of origin, sequenced in a study of blood T cell repertoires in COVID-19. The assay was immunoSEQ multiplex PCR, and TCRdb's table has in-frame clones only and misses some. The sample consists of fewer than 350,000 clones, 65% to 90% of them appearing once. The sample taken for sequencing was peripheral blood. The source is a woman in her 70s with COVID-19, enrolled during active disease.

This sequence joins TRBV7-3 and TRBJ2-1, with 8 nucleotides matching TRBD1. V was clipped by 5 bases and J by 9 bases; unmatched bases: 12. The germline V gene encodes CDR1 SGHTA and CDR2 FQGTGA. The CDR3 runs to 15 residues. The CDR3 sequence is CASSQGQAIMGEQFF. For the CDR3, the DNA is TGTGCCAGCAGCCAGGGACAGGCTATTATGGGTGAGCAGTTCTTC.

This sequence joins TRBV28 and TRBJ2-6; tentatively, D is TRBD2 (5 bases). CDR1 is MDHEN, CDR2 SYDVKM, per germline. V lost 2 bases and J lost 2, with 10 bases in between. This CDR3 is built from 16 residues. DNA for the CDR3: TGTGCCAGCAGTTTACCGCCGGGGACTGGGGCCAACGTCCTGACTTTC. Translation gives CASSLPPGTGANVLTF.

The V gene is TRBV5-1, the J gene TRBJ2-7; 9 nucleotides agree with TRBD1. This CDR3 is built from 13 residues. Germline V gene data show CDR1 as SGHRS and CDR2 as YFSETQ. Trimming at V came to 3 bases and at J to 5 bases, leaving 3 bases not matched to a gene. CDR3 DNA: TGCGCCAGCAGCTCACAGGGGGCCGACGAGCAGTACTTC. This gives the protein CASSSQGADEQYF.

V gene TRBV2 combines with J gene TRBJ2-1, with 10 bases that match TRBD2. The CDR3 runs to 15 residues. The trim removed 0 bases at V and 5 bases at J, leaving 1 base unmatched. Germline V gives CDR1 SNHLY, CDR2 FYNNEI. DNA for the CDR3: TGTGCCAGCAGTGAAGCGGGACTAGCGAACAATGAGCAGTTCTTC. The encoded protein is CASSEAGLANNEQFF. The full variable domain, completed using reference TRBV2 and TRBJ2-1, is EPEVTQTPSHQVTQMGQEVILRCVPISNHLYFYWYRQILGQKVEFLVSFYNNEISEKSEIFDDQFSVERPDGSNFTLKIRSTKLEDSAMYFCASSEAGLANNEQFFGPGTRLTVL.

The J gene is TRBJ2-1, the V gene TRBV9; 9 bases match TRBD2. CDR3 length: 15 residues. The V gene's germline CDR1 is SGDLS and CDR2 YYNGEE. J lost 10 bases, V lost 0 bases, and 8 bases had no gene match. CDR3 residues: CASSVGGGAPGEQFF. DNA for the CDR3: TGTGCCAGCAGCGTAGGCGGGGGGGCCCCCGGCGAGCAGTTCTTC.

The genes are TRBV2 and TRBJ1-1; TRBD1 aligns across 11 bases. Germline CDR1 is SNHLY and CDR2 is FYNNEI. V lost 6 bases, J lost 4 bases, and 7 bases stayed unmatched. The length of the CDR3 is 15 residues. This CDR3 reads CASRVDRGQTTEAFF. Written as DNA, the CDR3 is TGTGCCAGCAGAGTGGACAGGGGGCAGACCACTGAAGCTTTCTTT.

The chain joins TRBV10-3 to TRBJ2-3; 10 nucleotides match TRBD2. The CDR3 consists of 15 residues. Germline lookup yields CDR1 ENHRY and CDR2 SYGVKD. The junction had 12 bases not matched to a gene; V was cut back by 10 bases and J by 5 bases. In nucleotides, the CDR3 is TGTGCCACCTTAGCCAGCGGGGGGGGAAGAGATACGCAGTATTTT. Its protein product is CATLASGGGRDTQYF.

The chain carries TRBV5-1 and TRBJ1-3; D is uncertain. V was trimmed by 0 bases and J by 4 bases, leaving 11 bases between them. Germline V gene lookup returns CDR1 SGHRS and CDR2 YFSETQ. This CDR3 spans 15 amino acids. CDR3 protein: CASSLGDGGGNTIYF. For the CDR3, the DNA is TGCGCCAGCAGCTTGGGGGATGGAGGAGGAAACACCATATATTTT. The full variable domain, its missing parts supplied by reference TRBV5-1 and TRBJ1-3, is KAGVTQTPRYLIKTRGQQVTLSCSPISGHRSVSWYQQTPGQGLQFLFEYFSETQRNKGNFPGRFSGRQFSNSRSEMNVSTLELGDSALYLCASSLGDGGGNTIYFGEGSWLTVV.